These 19 T cell receptor beta chains came from one sample sequenced in a study of shared clonotypes between healthy human individuals. The assay was immunoSEQ multiplex PCR, and TCRdb's table has in-frame clones only and misses some. The sample includes some 2.3 million clones, more than 80% of them seen just once. The sequenced sample consisted of naive CD4+ T cells from PBMCs. Subset indicated: CD45RA+ positively selected. These receptor sequences come from a man younger than 35 in good health. Some clones in this sample may be carry-over from other donors' samples.

The chain recombines TRBV28 with TRBJ2-5; possibly TRBD2 for D (6 bases). Germline CDR1 MDHEN, CDR2 SYDVKM. The CDR3 is made up of 15 amino acids. V lost 6 bases and J lost 2, with 16 bases in between. The CDR3 protein is CASRETRPMQETQYF. CDR3 in DNA: TGTGCCAGCAGGGAGACTAGGCCTATGCAAGAGACCCAGTACTTC.

The CDR3, as DNA: TGTGCCAGCAGCCCCCCCGAGAGCGGGAGGGCCGGGGAGCTGTTTTTT. It encodes CASSPPESGRAGELFF. The chain has TRBV11-2 and TRBJ2-2; 10 bases match TRBD2. The ends lost 5 bases at V and 6 bases at J; junction bases unmatched: 9. Germline values: CDR1 SGHAT, CDR2 FQNNGV. The CDR3 length is 16 residues.

This chain joins TRBV7-9 and TRBJ1-1; D uncertain. V lost 7 bases and J lost 3, with 9 bases in between. The V gene's germline CDR1 is SEHNR and CDR2 FQNEAQ (reference sequence). The CDR3 consists of 12 residues. This chain's CDR3 is CASTNSDTEAFF. The CDR3 DNA reads TGTGCCAGCACCAACAGCGACACTGAAGCTTTCTTT. Together with reference TRBV7-9 and TRBJ1-1, the CDR3 gives the full variable domain: DTGVSQNPRHKITKRGQNVTFRCDPISEHNRLYWYRQTLGQGPEFLTYFQNEAQLEKSRLLSDRFSAERPKGSFSTLEIQRTEQGDSAMYLCASTNSDTEAFFGQGTRLTVV.

To note about this clone: Sequence at one end of the junction differs from germline and may be a read error. The chain is built from TRBV7-2 and TRBJ2-5; possibly TRBD1 for D (5 bases). Germline-derived CDR1 and CDR2 are SGHTA and FQGNSA. The CDR3 runs to 16 residues. CDR3: CASSLRSGSGQGTQYF. The DNA of the CDR3 is TGTGCCAGCAGCTTACGGAGTGGTTCAGGACAAGGGACCCAGTACTTC.

The V and J genes are TRBV14 and TRBJ1-3; 7 nucleotides line up with TRBD1. The CDR3 loop spans 14 amino acids. V lost 2 bases to trimming and J lost 4 bases; unmatched junction nucleotides: 2. Germline assignment: CDR1 SGHDN and CDR2 FVKESK. DNA for the CDR3: TGTGCCAGCAGCCAACAGGGGGTCGGAAACACCATATATTTT. It codes for CASSQQGVGNTIYF.

The rearrangement links TRBV5-1 to TRBJ1-2; 7 bases agree with TRBD1. V lost 4 bases and J lost 5; bases outside the gene matches: 11. Germline CDR1 is SGHRS and CDR2 is YFSETQ. CDR3 size: 15 residues. The CDR3 loop is CASSPDRVLGYGYTF. DNA for the CDR3: TGCGCCAGCAGCCCAGACAGGGTGTTGGGGTATGGCTACACCTTC. Based on the CDR3 plus reference TRBV5-1 and TRBJ1-2, the full variable domain is KAGVTQTPRYLIKTRGQQVTLSCSPISGHRSVSWYQQTPGQGLQFLFEYFSETQRNKGNFPGRFSGRQFSNSRSEMNVSTLELGDSALYLCASSPDRVLGYGYTFGSGTRLTVV.

The J gene is TRBJ2-2, the V gene TRBV5-1; no firm D call. The CDR3 contains 12 residues. Germline-derived CDR1 and CDR2 are SGHRS and YFSETQ. Trimming removed 2 bases from V and 6 bases from J, with 5 bases in between. For the CDR3, the DNA is TGCGCCAGCAGCTTCGAACCCGGGGAGCTGTTTTTT. Residues: CASSFEPGELFF.

V is TRBV28 and J is TRBJ1-3; possibly TRBD1 for D (5 bases). The germline CDR1 and CDR2 sequences are MDHEN and SYDVKM. This CDR3 is 14 amino acids long. V was shortened by 2 bases and J by 9 bases, with 14 bases between the two germline ends. CDR3 amino acids: CASSLGGALGTIYF. The CDR3 nucleotides are TGTGCCAGCAGTTTAGGAGGGGCGTTGGGCACCATATATTTT.

V is TRBV28 and J is TRBJ1-3; no reliable D call. The CDR3 has 14 amino acids. Trimming took 7 bases from V and 4 from J, leaving 14 bases between them. Germline lookup yields CDR1 MDHEN and CDR2 SYDVKM. CDR3: CASTQRLFGNTIYF. CDR3 DNA: TGTGCCAGCACCCAACGGTTGTTCGGAAACACCATATATTTT.

The gene calls are TRBV5-1 and TRBJ1-1; D might be TRBD1 (5 bases). CDR1 is SGHRS, CDR2 YFSETQ, per germline. This CDR3 is built from 16 residues. Trimming removed 0 bases from V and 1 base from J, with 13 bases in between. CDR3 DNA: TGCGCCAGCAGCTTGGGTCCCCAGGGAACGAACACTGAAGCTTTCTTT. Translating it yields CASSLGPQGTNTEAFF.

The chain couples TRBV7-3 to TRBJ1-2, with 12 positions matching TRBD1. This CDR3 has 14 amino acids. Germline V CDR1 and CDR2: SGHTA, FQGTGA. The J segment lost 8 bases and the V segment lost 6 bases, leaving 7 bases of the junction unmatched. This CDR3 reads CASRPGTGGEGYTF. As DNA, the CDR3 is TGTGCCAGCAGACCCGGGACAGGGGGCGAGGGCTACACCTTC.

The gene calls are TRBV27 and TRBJ2-7; 7 bases fit TRBD2. Germline V gene sequence: CDR1 MNHEY, CDR2 SMNVEV (reference sequence). The CDR3 length is 15 residues. Unmatched junction bases numbered 7, after V lost 2 bases and J lost 3 bases. CDR3: CASSLVGTTHYEQYF. CDR3 bases: TGTGCCAGCAGTTTAGTCGGGACTACCCACTACGAGCAGTACTTC.

The chain is built from TRBV9 and TRBJ2-7; a possible D gene is TRBD2 (7 bases). This CDR3 contains 15 residues. Trimming removed 1 base from V and 3 bases from J, with 14 bases in between. Per the germline V gene, CDR1 is SGDLS and CDR2 is YYNGEE. The CDR3 here is CASSVRGGPLYEQYF. The CDR3 coding sequence is TGTGCCAGCAGCGTAAGGGGGGGCCCCCTCTACGAGCAGTACTTC.

The chain uses TRBV5-4 and TRBJ2-7; TRBD2 agrees at 9 bases. V dropped 0 bases and J dropped 1; count of bases not matched to a gene: 5. This CDR3 spans 16 amino acids. The germline CDR1 and CDR2 sequences are SGHNT and YYREEE (reference sequence). CDR3 coding DNA: TGTGCCAGCAGCTTGGGGTCTAGCGGGGCATCCTACGAGCAGTACTTC. Amino acid sequence: CASSLGSSGASYEQYF. The full variable domain, rest sourced from reference TRBV5-4 and TRBJ2-7, is ETGVTQSPTHLIKTRGQQVTLRCSSQSGHNTVSWYQQALGQGPQFIFQYYREEENGRGNFPPRFSGLQFPNYSSELNVNALELDDSALYLCASSLGSSGASYEQYFGPGTRLTVT.

The chain has TRBV6-5 and TRBJ2-7; TRBD1 agrees at 8 bases. The V segment lost 6 bases and the J segment 9 bases; nucleotides outside the gene matches: 16. The CDR3 spans 15 residues. Germline assignment: CDR1 MNHEY and CDR2 SVGAGI. CDR3 DNA: TGTGCCAGCAGCAACATACGTCAGGGGGCGGAATGGCAGTACTTC. It specifies CASSNIRQGAEWQYF.

The chain combines TRBV19 with TRBJ2-6; D may correspond to TRBD1 or TRBD2 (5 bases each). CDR1 and CDR2 from the germline V gene are LNHDA and SQIVND (reference sequence). Trimming took off 1 base at V and 6 bases at J, with 16 bases between the two ends. The CDR3 is 17 amino acids. The CDR3 nucleotides read TGTGCCAGTAGTATAGTGGGGACCAGGGTGTTGGCCAACGTCCTGACTTTC. Translated, it gives CASSIVGTRVLANVLTF.

The chain uses TRBV6-5 and TRBJ1-1; D remains unclear. Germline lookup yields CDR1 MNHEY and CDR2 SVGAGI. The CDR3 covers 13 residues. V was shortened by 3 bases and J by 4 bases, with 9 bases between the two germline ends. The CDR3 reads CASSYFGGTEAFF. Here the CDR3 DNA reads TGTGCCAGCAGTTATTTCGGCGGCACTGAAGCTTTCTTT.

Here the CDR3 reads CASSQLEGNEQYF. The CDR3 DNA sequence: TGCGCCAGCAGTCAATTGGAGGGCAACGAGCAGTACTTC. The chain combines TRBV23-1 with TRBJ2-7, with D possibly TRBD2 on 6 matching bases. TRBV23-1 is flagged as an ORF with uncertain function. This CDR3 is built from 13 residues. With 1 base removed from V and 5 bases from J, the gap between germline ends came to 9 bases.

The chain links TRBV7-8 to TRBJ1-5; D not certain. CDR3 length equals 14 residues. Trimming took 5 bases from V and 3 from J, leaving 11 bases between them. The germline CDR1 and CDR2 sequences are SGHVS and FQNEAQ. This CDR3 reads CASSLPWINQPQHF. CDR3 sequence (DNA): TGTGCCAGCAGCCTACCGTGGATCAATCAGCCCCAGCATTTT.